The 29 T cell receptor beta chains reported below all come from one sample, sequenced in a study of shared clonotypes between healthy human individuals. Clones were read by immunoSEQ multiplex PCR, and TCRdb kept only the in-frame ones, dropping some. The repertoire holds approximately 100,000 clones, with 55% to 70% as singletons. The sequencing sample was made of memory CD8+ T cells sorted from blood. The sample's subset: CD45RO+ cells pooled with CCR7-negative TemRA cells. The receptor source for this set is a woman aged 30 to 39 in good health.

The CDR3 DNA is TGTGCCAGCAGTGAAGTCTCCTACGAGCAGTACTTC. This sequence encodes CASSEVSYEQYF. The chain combines TRBV25-1 with TRBJ2-7; D uncertain. Germline CDR1 and CDR2: MGHDK and SYGVNS. The CDR3 has 12 amino acids. V dropped 2 bases and J dropped 0 bases, with 2 bases sitting between them.

The CDR3 sequence is CASSEGAGTSYEQYF. The CDR3 region has the DNA TGTGCCAGCAGTGAAGGGGCAGGGACCTCCTACGAGCAGTACTTC. This sequence joins TRBV6-1 and TRBJ2-7; perhaps D is TRBD1 or TRBD2 (5 bases each). Germline lookup yields CDR1 MNHNS and CDR2 SASEGT. V dropped 1 base and J dropped 0 bases, with 10 bases sitting between them. The CDR3 runs 15 residues.

The sample holds many counts of this clone. V gene TRBV9 combines with J gene TRBJ2-3; 13 bases align to TRBD2. The CDR3 has 17 amino acids. J lost 2 bases, V lost 4 bases, and 7 bases had no gene match. The germline V gene has CDR1 SGDLS and CDR2 YYNGEE. For the CDR3, the DNA is TGTGCCAGCAGCATTGGACTAGCGGGAGTCATCACAGATACGCAGTATTTT. Translation gives CASSIGLAGVITDTQYF. The full variable domain, rest sourced from reference TRBV9 and TRBJ2-3, is DSGVTQTPKHLITATGQRVTLRCSPRSGDLSVYWYQQSLDQGLQFLIQYYNGEERAKGNILERFSAQQFPDLHSELNLSSLELGDSALYFCASSIGLAGVITDTQYFGPGTRLTVL.

Written as DNA, the CDR3 is TGTGCCAGCAGTGACACCGGGGAGCTGTTTTTT. Translating it yields CASSDTGELFF. The chain joins TRBV6-5 to TRBJ2-2, with unresolved D. V shed 5 bases and J shed 3 bases, with 1 base lying between them. The CDR3 is 11 amino acids. Germline CDR1 and CDR2: MNHEY and SVGAGI.

V and J are TRBV10-3 and TRBJ1-5; TRBD1 is a possible D gene (5 bases). Deletions cut 0 bases from V and 5 bases from J, with 23 bases between. The CDR3 is 19 residues long. CDR1 is ENHRY and CDR2 is SYGVKD in the germline V gene. CDR3 loop: CAISESPPVHGGGDQPQHF. CDR3 nucleotide sequence: TGTGCCATCAGTGAGTCCCCCCCGGTTCACGGGGGAGGGGATCAGCCCCAGCATTTT.

The gene calls are TRBV5-4 and TRBJ1-1; TRBD1 matches at 7 bases. After removal of 3 bases from V and 5 bases from J, the junction contained 10 bases not matched to a gene. Germline V lookup: CDR1 SGHNT, CDR2 YYREEE (reference sequence). This CDR3 is built from 15 residues. CDR3 sequence (DNA): TGTGCCAGCAGCTCTAAAGGGGGCGCCGGTACTGAAGCTTTCTTT. It specifies CASSSKGGAGTEAFF.

This clone came up many times. Other DNA sequences in this sample translate to the same CDR3. V gene TRBV28 combines with J gene TRBJ1-5; D gene ambiguous. Germline V lookup: CDR1 MDHEN, CDR2 SYDVKM. CDR3 length equals 11 residues. Trimming removed 3 bases at V and 7 bases at J, with 4 bases between. CDR3 region: CASSLSQPQHF. The CDR3, as DNA: TGTGCCAGCAGTTTGTCCCAGCCCCAGCATTTT.

This clone has just a few counts. The chain carries TRBV27 and TRBJ2-5, with 9 bases lining up with TRBD2. CDR3 length: 16 residues. V lost 3 bases, J lost 5 bases, and 10 bases stayed unmatched. In germline, CDR1 is MNHEY, CDR2 SMNVEV (reference sequence). CDR3 residues: CASSFMAGGPGETQYF. CDR3 DNA: TGTGCCAGCAGTTTTATGGCGGGAGGGCCGGGGGAGACCCAGTACTTC.

The rearrangement links TRBV25-1 to TRBJ2-1; D perhaps matches TRBD1 (5 bases). Germline V gives CDR1 MGHDK, CDR2 SYGVNS. The CDR3 totals 15 residues. With 3 bases removed from V and 2 bases from J, the gap between germline ends came to 11 bases. CDR3 residues: CASSEARVTYNEQFF. The CDR3 nucleotides are TGTGCCAGCAGTGAGGCCAGGGTAACCTACAATGAGCAGTTCTTC.

The chain is built from TRBV27 and TRBJ2-3; 7 bases fit TRBD1. This CDR3 spans 13 amino acids. Germline-derived CDR1 and CDR2 are MNHEY and SMNVEV (reference sequence). J gave up 4 bases and V 4 bases, and 2 bases lay outside the gene matches. The CDR3 spells CASSSQGADTQYF. The CDR3 nucleotides are TGTGCCAGCAGTTCCCAGGGGGCAGATACGCAGTATTTT.

V is TRBV25-1 and J is TRBJ2-5; no reliable D call. The length of the CDR3 is 15 residues. The V gene's germline CDR1 is MGHDK and CDR2 SYGVNS. Trimming took 1 base from V and 5 from J, leaving 14 bases between them. The CDR3 region is CASSESLEPRETQYF. DNA for the CDR3: TGTGCCAGCAGTGAATCCCTAGAACCCCGGGAGACCCAGTACTTC.

In this sample, this clone turned up a few times. J is TRBJ2-7 and V is TRBV5-1; weak D call: TRBD2 (6 bases). The germline V gene has CDR1 SGHRS and CDR2 YFSETQ. The V gene lost 2 bases and the J gene lost 6 bases, with 12 bases spanning the gap. The CDR3 covers 13 residues. The CDR3 DNA reads as TGCGCCAGCAGCTTAAAACTAGCCGGCGAGCAGTACTTC. It specifies CASSLKLAGEQYF.

This chain joins TRBV19 and TRBJ1-5; D possibly corresponds to TRBD1 (5 bases). This CDR3 contains 17 residues. With 0 bases removed from V and 5 bases from J, the gap between germline ends came to 17 bases. The germline CDR1 and CDR2 sequences are LNHDA and SQIVND (reference sequence). CDR3 sequence: CASSIDFGAPGDQPQHF. DNA of the CDR3: TGTGCCAGTAGTATAGATTTCGGGGCCCCTGGGGATCAGCCCCAGCATTTT.

The V gene is TRBV27, the J gene TRBJ2-1; TRBD1 matches 8 bases. J lost 2 bases, V lost 4 bases, and 7 bases had no gene match. The CDR3 totals 16 residues. Germline lookup yields CDR1 MNHEY and CDR2 SMNVEV (reference sequence). The CDR3 sequence: CASSSLPQGAYNEQFF. In nucleotides, the CDR3 is TGTGCCAGCAGTTCCCTCCCACAGGGGGCCTACAATGAGCAGTTCTTC.

The chain recombines TRBV5-4 with TRBJ2-5; no clear D gene. This CDR3 has 14 residues. Trimming stripped 1 base from V and 2 bases from J, with 9 bases between. The germline CDR1 and CDR2 sequences are SGHNT and YYREEE (reference sequence). The CDR3 DNA follows: TGTGCCAGCAGCTTGAACCCTGGACAAGAGACCCAGTACTTC. Its translation: CASSLNPGQETQYF.

There are a few counts of this clone. V gene TRBV19 combines with J gene TRBJ1-1; 9 bases are shared with TRBD1. The germline CDR1 and CDR2 sequences are LNHDA and SQIVND (reference sequence). The CDR3 extends over 13 amino acids. Unmatched junction bases numbered 3, after V lost 10 bases and J lost 0 bases. CDR3 bases: TGTGCCACCGGGACAGGGATGAACACTGAAGCTTTCTTT. Translating gives CATGTGMNTEAFF. Filled out from reference TRBV19 and TRBJ1-1, the complete variable domain reads DGGITQSPKYLFRKEGQNVTLSCEQNLNHDAMYWYRQDPGQGLRLIYYSQIVNDFQKGDIAEGYSVSREKKESFPLTVTSAQKNPTAFYLCATGTGMNTEAFFGQGTRLTVV.

This chain links TRBV9 with TRBJ2-3; D is tentatively TRBD1 or TRBD2 (5 bases each). Trimming removed 3 bases from V and 6 bases from J, with 17 bases in between. This CDR3 has 15 residues. Germline V lookup: CDR1 SGDLS, CDR2 YYNGEE. The DNA of the CDR3 is TGTGCCAGCAGCGCAGACCTGCTGGGGGTCGATACGCAGTATTTT. Its protein product is CASSADLLGVDTQYF.

This clone showed up just once. The V call is TRBV4-1, the J call TRBJ1-2, with a tentative D call TRBD1 (5 bases). This CDR3 has 18 residues. Germline CDR1 and CDR2: MGHRA and YSYEKL. With 0 bases removed from V and 5 bases from J, the gap between germline ends came to 22 bases. CDR3 protein: CASSQDRWSGDPPYGYTF. CDR3 DNA sequence: TGCGCCAGCAGCCAAGATCGGTGGTCGGGGGACCCCCCTTATGGCTACACCTTC.

The chain recombines TRBV10-3 with TRBJ1-2; TRBD1 matches at 7 bases. The CDR3 runs to 15 residues. Germline CDR1 reads ENHRY; CDR2 reads SYGVKD. The ends lost 0 bases at V and 5 bases at J; junction bases unmatched: 6. The CDR3 loop reads CAISESRDSEYGYTF. CDR3 nucleotide sequence: TGTGCCATCAGTGAGTCGAGGGACAGCGAATATGGCTACACCTTC.

The chain has TRBV19 and TRBJ2-1; 10 bases match TRBD2. Trimming removed 3 bases from V and 6 bases from J; junction bases left unmatched: 5. CDR1 and CDR2 (germline): LNHDA, SQIVND (reference sequence). The CDR3 is 15 residues long. In DNA form, the CDR3 reads TGTGCCAGTAGTATCCTAGCGGGAGTGACCAATGAGCAGTTCTTC. It yields the protein CASSILAGVTNEQFF.

The chain recombines TRBV29-1 with TRBJ2-3; TRBD2 might be the D (6 bases). The germline V and J ends were trimmed by 5 bases and 5 bases, with 23 bases remaining between them. The CDR3 extends over 16 amino acids. The germline CDR1 and CDR2 sequences are SQVTM and ANQGSEA. This chain's CDR3 is CSVWRDRTGEGDTQYF. Here the CDR3 DNA reads TGCAGCGTTTGGCGGGATAGGACGGGAGAGGGAGATACGCAGTATTTT.

V usage is TRBV7-9 and J usage is TRBJ1-4, with unresolved D. Germline V lookup: CDR1 SEHNR, CDR2 FQNEAQ (reference sequence). The germline V and J ends were trimmed by 2 bases and 0 bases, with 4 bases remaining between them. The CDR3 spans 14 residues. DNA of the CDR3: TGTGCCAGCAGCTTACACTCAACTAATGAAAAACTGTTTTTT. Translation gives CASSLHSTNEKLFF.

This rearrangement joins TRBV27 to TRBJ2-1; 12 bases are shared with TRBD2. CDR1 and CDR2 (germline): MNHEY, SMNVEV (reference sequence). The trim removed 10 bases at V and 6 bases at J, leaving 4 bases unmatched. The CDR3 extends over 13 amino acids. The CDR3 here is CATSTSGSNEQFF. The CDR3 DNA reads TGTGCCACTTCGACTAGCGGGAGCAATGAGCAGTTCTTC.

This clone was observed a handful of times. This sequence joins TRBV9 and TRBJ2-2, with 8 bases matching TRBD2. The CDR3 length is 15 residues. With V trimmed by 7 bases and J by 3 bases, 8 bases remained unmatched. Per the germline V gene, CDR1 is SGDLS and CDR2 is YYNGEE. As DNA, the CDR3 is TGTGCCAGCTCGGGAGCCGGGGGGGACACCGGGGAGCTGTTTTTT. Its protein product is CASSGAGGDTGELFF.

This clone was observed a single time. The genes are TRBV7-7 and TRBJ2-1; 15 bases align to TRBD2. The germline V gene has CDR1 SSHAT and CDR2 FNYEAQ (reference sequence). Unmatched junction bases numbered 7, after V lost 1 base and J lost 9 bases. This CDR3 has 17 amino acids. The CDR3 DNA follows: TGTGCCAGCAGCTTAGGAGGGACTAGCGGGAGGAGCGGTGAGCAGTTCTTC. Translated, it gives CASSLGGTSGRSGEQFF.

Points on this clone: Other DNA sequences within the sample encode an identical CDR3. The rearrangement uses TRBV4-1 and TRBJ1-2; no reliable D call. V was pared by 1 base and J by 3 bases, with 6 bases between. The CDR3 consists of 13 residues. Per the germline V gene, CDR1 is MGHRA and CDR2 is YSYEKL. In DNA, the CDR3 is TGCGCCAGCAGCCAAGGGACTGACTATGGCTACACCTTC. Amino acid sequence: CASSQGTDYGYTF.

This clone came up many times. The CDR3 loop is CASKTSAHNEQFF. CDR3 coding DNA: TGTGCCAGCAAGACTAGCGCCCACAATGAGCAGTTCTTC. This rearrangement joins TRBV2 to TRBJ2-1; 8 bases fit TRBD2. This CDR3 is 13 amino acids long. Trimming cost V 7 bases and J 5 bases; bases outside gene matches: 4. Germline V gene sequence: CDR1 SNHLY, CDR2 FYNNEI.

The chain employs TRBV6-6 and TRBJ2-1, with 7 bases lining up with TRBD2. The CDR3 extends over 14 amino acids. CDR1 is MNHNY, CDR2 SVGAGI, per germline (reference sequence). J was trimmed by 4 bases and V by 6 bases; bases with no gene match: 6. CDR3 protein: CASSPRLAYNEQFF. CDR3 DNA sequence: TGTGCCAGCAGCCCGAGACTAGCTTACAATGAGCAGTTCTTC.

This clone has ten or more counts. The rearrangement uses TRBV7-8 and TRBJ1-1, with D maybe TRBD1 (5 bases). In germline, CDR1 is SGHVS, CDR2 FQNEAQ. The CDR3 length is 14 residues. V lost 0 bases, J lost 6 bases, and 11 bases lay in between. The CDR3 bases are TGTGCCAGCAGCTTAGCCGCGGGGGGGGCTGAAGCTTTCTTT. Its protein is CASSLAAGGAEAFF.